A single T cell receptor beta chain is shown here with its context. Its target is not known. This same CDR3 is encoded by further DNA sequences in the sample. Noted time point: pre-treatment sample, taken before nivolumab and TIL therapy. Germline assignment: CDR1 LNHDA and CDR2 SQIVND (reference sequence). The CDR3 has 13 residues. With V trimmed by 6 bases and J by 5 bases, 6 bases remained unmatched. These data belong to a study of TIL therapy for anti-PD-1-resistant metastatic lung cancer. For the study at large: Tumors carried a median about 1.5 non-synonymous mutations per megabase. Study-level points and caveats: After infusion, TIL clonotypes partly replaced peripheral T cells and declined over months.

The immunoSEQ assay was v3. The data were produced by immunoSEQ multiplex PCR, yet TCRdb's version contains in-frame clones alone and is incomplete. Of tens of thousands of clones detected, about 80% appear once; the ten largest clones hold over 13%. The sequences come from blood, collected at baseline. This clonotype originated in a man between 65 and 80 years old with non-small cell lung cancer. This sequence joins TRBV19 and TRBJ1-2; 7 bases match TRBD1. The CDR3 sequence is CASSRDRAYGYTF. The CDR3 bases are TGTGCCAGTAGCAGGGACAGAGCTTATGGCTACACCTTC. Complete variable domain (other parts from reference TRBV19 and TRBJ1-2): DGGITQSPKYLFRKEGQNVTLSCEQNLNHDAMYWYRQDPGQGLRLIYYSQIVNDFQKGDIAEGYSVSREKKESFPLTVTSAQKNPTAFYLCASSRDRAYGYTFGSGTRLTVV.